This TCR beta chain was identified during a study of blood T cell repertoires in COVID-19. Study summary: T cells, B-cell-depleted T cells, or PBMCs supplied cDNA or gDNA.

TCRdb's copy holds only in-frame clones and misses some; the assay was immunoSEQ multiplex PCR. Among 97,000 or so clones listed, around four fifths were seen once. The CDR3 totals 15 residues. Germline V CDR1 and CDR2: LGHDT, YNNKEL (reference sequence). V dropped 4 bases and J dropped 7; count of bases not matched to a gene: 11. The sequence came from a man between 60 and 75 years old with active or convalescent COVID-19. Sequencing used peripheral blood. The chain carries TRBV3-1 (or the pseudogene TRBV3-2) and TRBJ1-2; TRBD1 aligns across 8 bases. The CDR3 sequence is CASSPDTGGFGGYTF. The CDR3 coding sequence is TGTGCCAGCAGCCCAGATACAGGGGGTTTCGGTGGCTACACCTTC.